The text below deals with one T cell receptor (beta chain). Its target is not known. CDR1 GTSNPN and CDR2 SVGIG come from the germline V gene (reference sequence). The trim removed 6 bases at V and 0 bases at J, leaving 2 bases unmatched. The CDR3 has 13 residues. The data are from a study of CD8+ T cells in alopecia areata. In the study overall: Tofacitinib was taken orally by treated patients, and the dose was 5 to 10 mg twice daily.

Isolated RNA was reverse transcribed into cDNA used as the sequencing template. Profiling relied on immunoSEQ multiplex PCR, and the TCRdb table lists in-frame clones only, not all of them. Here the sample spans about 150,000 clones, about 53% being singletons. Overall study results and limits: Scalp sample sequencing also detects resident alphabeta T cells of normal skin. For lesional scalp, especially alopecia totalis/universalis, clonality was higher than in normal scalp.

Sequenced here: CD8+ T cells sorted from blood, sampled at week 0. This chain uses TRBV30 with TRBJ2-5; TRBD1 matches 9 bases. This TCR was recovered from a human donor with alopecia areata. CDR3 region: CACGTGYQETQYF. CDR3 nucleotides: TGTGCCTGCGGGACAGGGTACCAAGAGACCCAGTACTTC.